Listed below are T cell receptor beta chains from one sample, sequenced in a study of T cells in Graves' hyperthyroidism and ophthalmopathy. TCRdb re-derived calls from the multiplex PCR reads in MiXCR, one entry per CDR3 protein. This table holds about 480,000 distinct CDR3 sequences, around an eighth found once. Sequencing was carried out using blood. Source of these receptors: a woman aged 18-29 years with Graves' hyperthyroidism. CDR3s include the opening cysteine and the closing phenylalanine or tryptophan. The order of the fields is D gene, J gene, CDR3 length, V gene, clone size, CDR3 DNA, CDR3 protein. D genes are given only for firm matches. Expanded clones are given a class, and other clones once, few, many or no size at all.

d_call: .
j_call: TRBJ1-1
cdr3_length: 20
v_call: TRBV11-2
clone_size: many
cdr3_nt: TGTGCCAGCAGCCGACAATCCCCTCAGTTGTTCGGACAGCTGAACACTGAAGCTTTCTTT
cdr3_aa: CASSRQSPQLFGQLNTEAFF

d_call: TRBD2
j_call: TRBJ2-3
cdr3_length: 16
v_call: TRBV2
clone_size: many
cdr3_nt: TGTGCCAGCAGTGACCCTAGCGGGAGCCACACAGATACGCAGTATTTT
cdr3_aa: CASSDPSGSHTDTQYF

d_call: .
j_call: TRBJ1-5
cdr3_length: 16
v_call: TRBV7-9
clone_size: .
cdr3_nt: TGTGCCAGCAGCTTGGGAACCGGGACACTCGATCAGCCCCAGCATTTT
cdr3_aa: CASSLGTGTLDQPQHF

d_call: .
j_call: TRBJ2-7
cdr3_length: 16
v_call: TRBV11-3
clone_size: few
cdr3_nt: TGTGCCAGCAGCTCGAGGGCCGGGACAAACCGTTACGAGCAGTACTTC
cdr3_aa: CASSSRAGTNRYEQYF

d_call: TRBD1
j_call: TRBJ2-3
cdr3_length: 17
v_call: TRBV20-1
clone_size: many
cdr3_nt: TGCAGTGCTACCCCGATATTGGGACAGGGACCCACAGATACGCAGTATTTT
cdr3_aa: CSATPILGQGPTDTQYF

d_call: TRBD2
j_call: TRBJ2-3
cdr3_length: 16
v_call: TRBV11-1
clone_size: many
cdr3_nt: TGTGCCAGCAGCCCACGGACTAGCGGGGTCACAGATACGCAGTATTTT
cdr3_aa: CASSPRTSGVTDTQYF

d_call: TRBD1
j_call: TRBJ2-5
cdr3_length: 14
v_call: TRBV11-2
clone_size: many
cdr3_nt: TGTGCCAGCAGCATGACAGGGGGCTGGGAGACCCAGTACTTC
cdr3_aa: CASSMTGGWETQYF

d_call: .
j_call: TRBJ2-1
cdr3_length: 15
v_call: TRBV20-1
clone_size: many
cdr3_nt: TGCAGTGCTAGAGATCAGAGGGAGGACCACAATGAGCAGTTCTTC
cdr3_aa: CSARDQREDHNEQFF

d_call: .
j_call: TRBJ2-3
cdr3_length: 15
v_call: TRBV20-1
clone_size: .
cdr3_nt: TGCAGTGCTAAAAAGCGGGCAGGGGGGCATGATACGCAGTATTTT
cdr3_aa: CSAKKRAGGHDTQYF

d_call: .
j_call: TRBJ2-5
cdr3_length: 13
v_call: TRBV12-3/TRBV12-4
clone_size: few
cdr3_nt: TGTGCCAGCGGCTACGGACAGCAAGAGACCCAGTACTTC
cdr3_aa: CASGYGQQETQYF

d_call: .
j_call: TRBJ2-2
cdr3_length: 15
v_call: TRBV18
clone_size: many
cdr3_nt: TGTGCCAGCTCACCCTTAGATCCTTGGACCGGGGAGCTGTTTTTT
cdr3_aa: CASSPLDPWTGELFF

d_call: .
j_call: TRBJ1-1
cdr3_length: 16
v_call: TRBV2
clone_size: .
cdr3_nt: TGTGCCAGCAGTGAATTCGGGAGGGGAAAGAACACTGAAGCTTTCTTT
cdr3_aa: CASSEFGRGKNTEAFF

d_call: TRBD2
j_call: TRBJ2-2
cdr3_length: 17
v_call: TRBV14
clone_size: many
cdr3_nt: TGTGCCAGCAGCCTAAGTGTACTAGCGGTGAACACCGGGGAGCTGTTTTTT
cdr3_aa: CASSLSVLAVNTGELFF

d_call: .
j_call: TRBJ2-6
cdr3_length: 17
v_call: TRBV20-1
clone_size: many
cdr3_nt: TGCAGTGCCGGCCAGGCCCCGCTTTTCTCTGGGGCCAACGTCCTGACTTTC
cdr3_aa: CSAGQAPLFSGANVLTF

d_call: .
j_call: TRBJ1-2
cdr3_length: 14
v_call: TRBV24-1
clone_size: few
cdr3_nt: TGTGCCACCAGTGATTCCCGGACAAACTATGGCTACACCTTC
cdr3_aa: CATSDSRTNYGYTF